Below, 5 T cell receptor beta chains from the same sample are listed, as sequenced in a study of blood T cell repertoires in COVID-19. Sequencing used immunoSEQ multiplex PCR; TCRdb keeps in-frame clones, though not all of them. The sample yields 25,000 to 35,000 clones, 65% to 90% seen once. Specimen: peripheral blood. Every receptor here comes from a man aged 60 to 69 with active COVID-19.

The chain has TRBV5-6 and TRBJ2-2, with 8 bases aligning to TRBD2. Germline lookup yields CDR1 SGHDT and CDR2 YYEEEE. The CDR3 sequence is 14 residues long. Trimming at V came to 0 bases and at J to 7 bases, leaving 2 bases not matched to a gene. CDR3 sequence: CASSLGLAFGELFF. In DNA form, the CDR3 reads TGTGCCAGCAGCTTGGGACTAGCGTTCGGGGAGCTGTTTTTT.

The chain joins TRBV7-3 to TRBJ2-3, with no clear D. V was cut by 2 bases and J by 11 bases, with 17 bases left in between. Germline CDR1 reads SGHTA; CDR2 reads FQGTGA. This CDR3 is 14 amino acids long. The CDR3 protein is CASSLPAELPRQYF. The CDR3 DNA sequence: TGTGCCAGCAGCTTACCCGCTGAGCTGCCCCGGCAGTATTTT.

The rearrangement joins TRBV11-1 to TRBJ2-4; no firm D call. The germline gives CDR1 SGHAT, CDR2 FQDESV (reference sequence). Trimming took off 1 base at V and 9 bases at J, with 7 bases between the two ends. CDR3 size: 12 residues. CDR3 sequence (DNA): TGTGCCAGCAGCTTAGTGTCTTCCATTCAGTACTTC. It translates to CASSLVSSIQYF.

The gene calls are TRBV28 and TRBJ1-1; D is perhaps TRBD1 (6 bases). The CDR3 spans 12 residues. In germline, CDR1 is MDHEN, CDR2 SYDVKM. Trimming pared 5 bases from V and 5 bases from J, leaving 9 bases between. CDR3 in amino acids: CASSEGGTEAFF. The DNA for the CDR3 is TGTGCCAGCAGTGAAGGGGGTACTGAAGCTTTCTTT.

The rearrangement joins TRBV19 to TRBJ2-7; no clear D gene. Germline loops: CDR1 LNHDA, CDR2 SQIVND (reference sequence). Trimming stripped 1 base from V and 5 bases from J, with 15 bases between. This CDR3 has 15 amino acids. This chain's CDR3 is CASSIALRLSDEQYF. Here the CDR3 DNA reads TGTGCCAGTAGTATAGCCCTACGGTTATCCGACGAGCAGTACTTC.